This T cell receptor beta chain was identified during a study of CD8 T cells in ankylosing spondylitis. This CDR3 comprises 15 residues. Germline CDR1 MGHDK, CDR2 SYGVNS. With 3 bases clipped from V and 5 bases from J, the junction kept 8 bases outside the gene matches. TCRdb reanalysed the 5' RACE reads using MiXCR and keeps one entry per CDR3 protein. Of hundreds of thousands of distinct CDR3 sequences detected, 10% to 15% appear once; the ten largest clones hold about 0.5%. Worth noting for this clonotype: Its cognate antigen is unknown.

General observations from the study: Roughly 8 highly homologous variants made up a TCR beta motif, and this motif appeared characteristic of ankylosing spondylitis blood. Some motif variants had been reported before (in reactive arthritis synovial fluid and blood).

The J gene is TRBJ1-2, the V gene TRBV25-1; 8 bases agree with TRBD1. Sequenced: blood, either unsorted or a sorted T cell fraction (not recorded which). The clonotype was recovered from a male donor with ankylosing spondylitis. CDR3 nucleotide sequence: TGTGCCAGCAGTGATGCGGGACAGGCTGTGTATGGCTACACCTTC. Translating it yields CASSDAGQAVYGYTF.